The 7 T cell receptor beta chains given below trace back to one sample, sequenced in a study of cytomegalovirus exposure and HLA in healthy donors. The data were produced by immunoSEQ multiplex PCR, yet TCRdb's version contains in-frame clones alone and is incomplete. The sample shows about 360,000 clones, 86% of them seen only once. Material for sequencing was PBMCs. All receptors come from a woman aged 18-30 years in good health and CMV-seronegative.

The gene calls are TRBV5-1 and TRBJ2-2; 9 positions match TRBD1. This CDR3 contains 15 residues. The germline CDR1 and CDR2 sequences are SGHRS and YFSETQ. Trimming took 6 bases from V and 4 from J; bases not matched to a gene: 7. CDR3 region: CASTQQGAGTGELFF. The DNA of the CDR3 is TGCGCCAGCACCCAACAGGGGGCGGGCACCGGGGAGCTGTTTTTT.

The V call is TRBV6-1, the J call TRBJ2-3; a weak D match, TRBD2 (5 bases). Trimming pared 6 bases from V and 1 base from J, leaving 11 bases between. Per germline, CDR1 MNHNS and CDR2 SASEGT. The CDR3 totals 14 residues. CDR3 sequence (DNA): TGTGCCAGCAGCTTTCCCGGGGGCACAGATACGCAGTATTTT. It encodes CASSFPGGTDTQYF.

The CDR3 reads CASSPRSGRAVYEQYF. The CDR3 bases are TGTGCCAGCAGCCCCCGTAGCGGGAGGGCTGTCTACGAGCAGTACTTC. The rearrangement links TRBV7-9 to TRBJ2-7; 11 positions match TRBD2. The CDR3 runs 16 residues. Germline V gene sequence: CDR1 SEHNR, CDR2 FQNEAQ (reference sequence). The trim removed 5 bases at V and 3 bases at J, leaving 9 bases unmatched.

This chain uses TRBV29-1 with TRBJ2-7, with TRBD1 matching 9 bases. J was trimmed by 0 bases and V by 8 bases; bases with no gene match: 5. The germline CDR1 and CDR2 sequences are SQVTM and ANQGSEA. This CDR3 contains 13 residues. The CDR3 coding sequence is TGCAGCTACAGGGGACAGGGCTCCTACGAGCAGTACTTC. It yields the protein CSYRGQGSYEQYF.

This chain uses TRBV10-3 with TRBJ2-7, with D perhaps TRBD1 (7 bases). The CDR3 extends over 14 amino acids. V dropped 4 bases and J dropped 2 bases, with 12 bases sitting between them. CDR1 ENHRY and CDR2 SYGVKD come from the germline V gene. The CDR3 sequence is CAISAAGGPYEQYF. Here the CDR3 DNA reads TGTGCCATCAGTGCGGCAGGGGGGCCCTACGAGCAGTACTTC.

V gene TRBV6-5 combines with J gene TRBJ1-5, with a tentative D call TRBD1 (6 bases). The V gene's germline CDR1 is MNHEY and CDR2 SVGAGI. This CDR3 contains 13 residues. The germline V and J ends were trimmed by 5 bases and 7 bases, with 12 bases remaining between them. The CDR3 coding sequence is TGTGCCAGCAGTGCCCAGGGGAAGCAGCCCCAGCATTTT. It codes for CASSAQGKQPQHF.

The genes are TRBV4-2 and TRBJ2-7; no definite D call. Germline CDR1 is LGHNA and CDR2 is YNFKEQ. The CDR3 length is 15 residues. Trimming left V 4 bases short and J 4 bases short, with 17 bases between. The CDR3 loop reads CASSPRGSSKYEQYF. The CDR3 nucleotides read TGTGCCAGCAGCCCACGAGGTTCCTCCAAATACGAGCAGTACTTC.